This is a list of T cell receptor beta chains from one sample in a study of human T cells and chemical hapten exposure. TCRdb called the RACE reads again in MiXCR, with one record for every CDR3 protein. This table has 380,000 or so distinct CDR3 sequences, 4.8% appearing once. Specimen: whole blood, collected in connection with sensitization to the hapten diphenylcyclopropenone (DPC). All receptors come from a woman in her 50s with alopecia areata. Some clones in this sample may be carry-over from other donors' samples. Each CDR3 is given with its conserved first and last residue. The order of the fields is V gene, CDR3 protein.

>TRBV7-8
CASSLDPAAGYGYTF
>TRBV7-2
CASSLQGSNTEAFF
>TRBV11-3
CASSSPRDHQETQYF
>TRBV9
CASSPPSDEQYF
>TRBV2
CASPLRGTEAFF
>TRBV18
CASSPDSNYGYTF
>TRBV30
CAWSKAPDSGNTIYF
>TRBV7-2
CASSPGLAGETQYF
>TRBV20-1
CSASRDRGFQDGYTF
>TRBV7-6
CASSLGTVLLSYNEQFF
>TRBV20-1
CSAVDRVYEQYF
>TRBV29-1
CSVSSGADEKLFF
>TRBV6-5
CASSYSAGVDEQFF
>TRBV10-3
CATDDEGTSDQPQHF
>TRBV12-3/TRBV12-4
CASRRLAGTYEQYF
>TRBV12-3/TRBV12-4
CASSFPKRSYNEQFF
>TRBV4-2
CASSQKTGYSPLHF
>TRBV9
CASSVEPLGTGAEAFF
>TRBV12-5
CASGQYNEQFF
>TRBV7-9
CASSGMLVGANVLTF
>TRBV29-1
CSLSQGAGETQYF
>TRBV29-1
CSVERQQTYGYTF
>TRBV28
CASSLRILGELFF
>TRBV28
CGTRGQGAHKQYF
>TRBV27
CAARSGTTSGGEQYF
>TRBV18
CASSPPVPRGYGYTF
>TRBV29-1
CSVEGAGGPDTQYF
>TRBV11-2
CASSSGLAGGELFF
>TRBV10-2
CASLKLGLQETQYF
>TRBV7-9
CASSLREAGGGTEAFF
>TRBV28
CASSPSGAGELFF
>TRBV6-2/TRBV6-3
CASSYPTGLGTNRYQNGYTF
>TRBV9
CASSGADSSYNEQFF
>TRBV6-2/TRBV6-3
CASTNPPRQPQHF
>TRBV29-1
CSADVGLSYNEQFF
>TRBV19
CASSIPGNYGYTF
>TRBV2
CASSLGGIAYEQYF
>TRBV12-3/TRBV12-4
CASRVRHNSPLHF
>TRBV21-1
CASSKGSDRGRLAQSYEQYF
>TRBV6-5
CASSYLSAGGREQYF
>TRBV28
CASGPQETQYF
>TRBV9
CASSIESGTTVGELFF
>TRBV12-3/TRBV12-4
CASRTGVNNSPLHF
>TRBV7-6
CASTLTAGQQPEAFF
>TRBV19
CASSTGVGNYGYTF
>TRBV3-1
CASSPLRQAAYTEAFF
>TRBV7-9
CASSARPTSTLYNEQFF
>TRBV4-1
CASSQKGALVVETQYF
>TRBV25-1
CASSEWVTSGNTIYF
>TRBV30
CAWSPSTDTQYF
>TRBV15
CATSRGSAAGEETQYF
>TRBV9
CASSGNNEQFF
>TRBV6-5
CASSYLGGETQYF
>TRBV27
CATSSYNSPLHF
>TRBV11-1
CASSLGSAGRGTEAFF